This T cell receptor (beta chain) was sequenced for a study of monozygotic twins with inflammatory bowel disease. Study-wide findings and caveats: Compared with healthy twins, IBD patients shared fewer clonotypes with others, especially with disease activity.

Germline assignment: CDR1 MNHEY and CDR2 SVGEGT. The CDR3 loop spans 15 amino acids. Points on this clonotype: What it binds is not known.

The template was total RNA from whole blood, with no T cell sorting. Via template switching, UMIs carrying a 6-nucleotide sample barcode were introduced. With around 15 and 9 cycles respectively, two nested PCRs were carried out on TCRalpha and TCRbeta cDNA. TCRdb re-analyzed the 5' RACE reads; it lists each CDR3 protein once, without DNA. The sample's table shows a few hundred thousand distinct CDR3 sequences. The source is a human donor with ulcerative colitis or Crohn's disease, or a healthy co-twin of an affected twin (not recorded which). This chain links TRBV6-2 or TRBV6-3 with TRBJ2-1; TCRdb indicates TRBD1, and absent DNA this call remains unverified. Sequencing input: blood. The CDR3 loop reads CASSYSRLTGGEQFF.